One sample yielded the 3 T cell receptor beta chains listed below, sequenced in a study of T cells in Graves' hyperthyroidism and ophthalmopathy. Amplified regions were TCR beta CDR3 sequences from RNA transcripts. A set of HTBI primers served as the primers for a first-round RT-PCR of the TCR CDR3. A single record per CDR3 protein comes from TCRdb applying MiXCR to the multiplex PCR reads. This table holds 750,000 to 950,000 distinct CDR3 sequences, roughly 40% found once. Material for sequencing was blood. The receptor set was obtained from a man younger than 35 with Graves' hyperthyroidism.

There are a few counts of this clonotype. J is TRBJ2-6 and V is TRBV6-5; unclear D gene. Germline loops: CDR1 MNHEY, CDR2 SVGAGI. The CDR3 consists of 15 residues. With 6 bases removed from V and 2 bases from J, the gap between germline ends came to 11 bases. The CDR3 DNA is TGTGCCAGCAGCCGCAGCGCAGCTGGGGCCAACGTCCTGACTTTC. Protein: CASSRSAAGANVLTF.

About this clonotype: No conserved phenylalanine or tryptophan is present at the end of the CDR3, so a read error is the likely explanation. The chain has TRBV6-1 and TRBJ1-1, with no clear D. V was pared by 5 bases and J by 1 base, with 2 bases between. This CDR3 is 11 amino acids long. Germline V gene sequence: CDR1 MNHNS, CDR2 SASEGT. This chain's CDR3 is CASSRNTEAFL. In DNA, the CDR3 is TGTGCCAGCAGTAGGAACACTGAAGCTTTCTTA.

V and J are TRBV5-6 and TRBJ1-3, with D hard to call. Trimming left V 4 bases short and J 4 bases short, with 9 bases between. The CDR3 has 13 residues. Germline CDR1 and CDR2: SGHDT and YYEEEE. The CDR3, as DNA: TGTGCCAGCAGCCACTCGTCCGGAAACACCATATATTTT. Protein sequence: CASSHSSGNTIYF.